A selection of T cell receptor beta chains follows, all from one sample in a study of blood T cell repertoires in COVID-19. Generated by immunoSEQ multiplex PCR, the TCRdb table keeps only in-frame clones and is missing some. The repertoire holds roughly 340,000 clones, with 75% to 90% as singletons. Sequencing was done on a sample of PBMCs or T cells enriched from blood (not recorded which). The receptors here all came from a man in his late teens or twenties who had recovered from COVID-19. Both conserved end residues are part of each CDR3. Each record gives: V gene, D gene, J gene, CDR3 protein. The D gene is left open where the match is weak.

TRBV6-4	-	TRBJ2-1	CASSEEDRNEQFF
TRBV19	-	TRBJ1-1	CASSIVGETNTEAFF
TRBV19	TRBD1	TRBJ1-2	CASTGQGQGYTF
TRBV4-2	TRBD2	TRBJ2-3	CASSLGLAGSTDTQYF
TRBV5-6	-	TRBJ2-2	CASSLVRVNTGELFF
TRBV27	-	TRBJ2-2	CASSWGTLANTGELFF
TRBV19	TRBD2	TRBJ2-1	CASSSQAGGHDNEQFF
TRBV28	TRBD1	TRBJ1-1	CASSSGQGANRGNTEAFF
TRBV5-5	-	TRBJ2-1	CASSLDGYNEQFF
TRBV27	-	TRBJ1-4	CASSPMTASNEKLFF
TRBV7-3	-	TRBJ1-2	CASSLEVGNYGYTF
TRBV5-3	-	TRBJ2-7	CARGRGTYEQYF
TRBV10-3	TRBD1	TRBJ1-2	CAIRASGDRTSYGYTF
TRBV7-9	-	TRBJ2-1	CASTFTSGDEQFF
TRBV19	TRBD1	TRBJ2-7	CASSPRDRYEQYF
TRBV4-3	TRBD2	TRBJ2-7	CASSQDRLAAGEQYF
TRBV2	-	TRBJ2-1	CASGARGGEQFF
TRBV18	-	TRBJ2-7	CASSRGSQQGYEQYF
TRBV12-3/TRBV12-4	-	TRBJ1-1	CASSSGKAFF
TRBV18	-	TRBJ1-1	CASSPTNLREAFF
TRBV28	TRBD1	TRBJ1-2	CASSPGTDANYGYTF
TRBV11-3	-	TRBJ2-1	CASSARLKRNEQFF
TRBV5-1	-	TRBJ1-1	CASTAAGAGTEAFF
TRBV19	TRBD1	TRBJ1-6	CASRTGQAINSPLHF
TRBV15	-	TRBJ2-1	CATSDTLQGNEQFF
TRBV11-2	-	TRBJ1-1	CASRTLRGRDSTEAFF
TRBV4-3	TRBD1	TRBJ2-7	CASSPHSSGTGRSYEQYF
TRBV2	TRBD2	TRBJ2-7	CASSVRGGYEQYF
TRBV7-9	TRBD1	TRBJ2-7	CASSRTGDEQYF
TRBV28	-	TRBJ1-2	CASRGRLGEGYTF
TRBV12-3/TRBV12-4	TRBD1	TRBJ2-2	CASSLGQGRELFF
TRBV14	-	TRBJ2-7	CASSHPRADRDYEQYF
TRBV6-5	TRBD1	TRBJ1-2	CASSPQTGVKTGYTF
TRBV19	-	TRBJ2-3	CASSTTQRDTQYF
TRBV27	TRBD2	TRBJ2-7	CASSSSSGRADYEQYF
TRBV9	-	TRBJ2-7	CASSGRAGKNEQYF
TRBV6-5	-	TRBJ1-3	CASSPDSGNTIYF
TRBV5-4	-	TRBJ1-3	CASSTPTRGNTIYF
TRBV29-1	TRBD1	TRBJ2-3	CSVGIRQGITDTQYF
TRBV7-9	-	TRBJ2-1	CASSLRRGGGNEQFF
TRBV5-5	TRBD2	TRBJ2-7	CASSRTSPMPYEQYF
TRBV9	-	TRBJ2-1	CASSVETVRDEQFF
TRBV4-3	-	TRBJ2-2	CASSQVNIGVYGELFF
TRBV28	-	TRBJ2-7	CASSPALAVVYEQYF
TRBV4-1	-	TRBJ1-4	CASSQGEIGEKLFF
TRBV9	TRBD1	TRBJ1-2	CASSSHAGRGTGGRLRGYTF
TRBV12-3/TRBV12-4	-	TRBJ1-2	CASSLRQTYGYTF
TRBV19	-	TRBJ2-1	CASSIAGSAYNEQFF
TRBV9	TRBD1	TRBJ1-1	CASSVTPGTVAFF
TRBV6-4	TRBD2	TRBJ2-1	CASSASGGADEQFF